This T cell receptor (beta chain) is from a study of post-analysis software for immune sequencing data. Whole-study results and caveats: Four or five TRBV segments (TRBV5-6, TRBV5-1 and TRBV20-1 among them) occurred more frequently in patients than in controls.

Details on this clonotype: Its antigen remains unidentified. The junction shows a germline mismatch at one end, possibly a read error.

Researchers reported that TCR beta cDNA libraries carried unique molecular identifiers. One entry per CDR3 protein, called by TCRdb with MiXCR from the PCR reads. The table records roughly 540,000 distinct CDR3 sequences, around 36% of them present only once. Germline V gene lookup returns CDR1 DFQATT and CDR2 SNEGSKA (reference sequence). This CDR3 comprises 12 residues. The J gene is TRBJ1-1, the V gene TRBV20-1; D is perhaps TRBD1 (5 bases). The sequenced sample was blood. The source of this sequence is a girl under 18 with multiple sclerosis. The CDR3 coding sequence is TGCAGTGCAAGGGACGGGATAACTGGAGCTTTCTTT. Its translation: CSARDGITGAFF.